One sample yielded the 16 T cell receptor beta chains listed below, sequenced in a study of cytomegalovirus exposure and HLA in healthy donors. The PCR employed 60 Vbeta primers together with 13 Jbeta primers. Measured with immunoSEQ multiplex PCR; TCRdb has only the in-frame clones, and not every one. This sample contains approximately 45,000 clones. The sequenced sample was PBMCs. These receptors all stem from a male donor in good health and CMV-seronegative.

This chain links TRBV6-5 with TRBJ2-3; TRBD2 matches 7 bases. CDR1 and CDR2 from the germline V gene are MNHEY and SVGAGI. This CDR3 is built from 16 residues. Trimming removed 0 bases from V and 0 bases from J; junction bases left unmatched: 3. The CDR3 nucleotides are TGTGCCAGCAGTTACTCGGGCGGGAGTAGCACAGATACGCAGTATTTT. Translating it yields CASSYSGGSSTDTQYF.

This chain connects TRBV6-5 to TRBJ1-5; 8 bases are a match to TRBD1. V was pared by 6 bases and J by 5 bases, with 9 bases of the junction left unmatched. The CDR3 loop spans 15 amino acids. From germline, CDR1 is MNHEY and CDR2 SVGAGI. This chain's CDR3 is CASRTDRGRHQPQHF. Here the CDR3 DNA reads TGTGCCAGCAGAACCGACAGGGGTCGGCATCAGCCCCAGCATTTT.

This chain joins TRBV7-3 and TRBJ2-3; 7 bases are shared with TRBD1. The CDR3 totals 15 residues. The germline gives CDR1 SGHTA, CDR2 FQGTGA. The V and J ends lost 5 bases and 4 bases, in that order; junction bases with no gene match: 9. The CDR3 DNA sequence: TGTGCCAGCAGCCCAACGGGACAGATGGCAGATACGCAGTATTTT. Its protein is CASSPTGQMADTQYF.

The genes are TRBV7-9 and TRBJ2-1, with D perhaps TRBD1 (5 bases). V lost 1 base and J 4 bases, leaving 11 bases between the germline ends. The CDR3 extends over 15 amino acids. The germline CDR1 and CDR2 sequences are SEHNR and FQNEAQ (reference sequence). The CDR3 region is CASSLGQSGYNEQFF. The DNA of the CDR3 is TGTGCCAGCAGCTTAGGTCAGTCAGGGTACAATGAGCAGTTCTTC.

The chain employs TRBV12-5 and TRBJ2-7; 14 bases align to TRBD2. The V gene's germline CDR1 is LGHNT and CDR2 FRNRAP. The CDR3 loop spans 19 amino acids. Trimming cost V 0 bases and J 4 bases; bases outside gene matches: 11. DNA of the CDR3: TGTGCTAGTGGTTTGGTAGGGGGTACAGGACTAGCGGGGGGATACGAGCAGTACTTC. Amino acids: CASGLVGGTGLAGGYEQYF. Combining the CDR3 with reference TRBV12-5 and TRBJ2-7 gives the whole variable domain DARVTQTPRHKVTEMGQEVTMRCQPILGHNTVFWYRQTMMQGLELLAYFRNRAPLDDSGMPKDRFSAEMPDATLATLKIQPSEPRDSAVYFCASGLVGGTGLAGGYEQYFGPGTRLTVT.

This sequence joins TRBV15 and TRBJ2-5; 11 nucleotides agree with TRBD1. Germline V gives CDR1 LNHNV, CDR2 YYDKDF (reference sequence). CDR3 length: 16 residues. After removal of 0 bases from V and 5 bases from J, the junction contained 5 bases not matched to a gene. CDR3 sequence: CATSREGTGGRETQYF. The CDR3 nucleotides are TGTGCCACCAGCAGAGAAGGGACAGGGGGTAGGGAGACCCAGTACTTC.

J is TRBJ1-6 and V is TRBV5-4; maybe TRBD1 (6 bases). V lost 2 bases to trimming and J lost 11 bases, with 17 bases between them. CDR1 and CDR2 (germline): SGHNT, YYREEE (reference sequence). The CDR3 totals 15 residues. DNA of the CDR3: TGTGCCAGCAGCTTACGGACAGCGCCAGAACCACCCCTCCACTTT. As protein: CASSLRTAPEPPLHF.

The rearrangement uses TRBV7-9 and TRBJ2-7; TRBD1 agrees at 7 bases. The CDR3 is 14 amino acids. With 11 bases clipped from V and 2 bases from J, the junction kept 12 bases outside the gene matches. The V gene's germline CDR1 is SEHNR and CDR2 FQNEAQ (reference sequence). The CDR3 coding sequence is TGTGCCGGCGGCAAGGGGACAGTAACCTACGAGCAGTACTTC. Translated: CAGGKGTVTYEQYF.

V usage is TRBV19 and J usage is TRBJ1-2; D might be TRBD1 (5 bases). There are 12 residues in the CDR3. CDR1 is LNHDA, CDR2 SQIVND, per germline (reference sequence). With 4 bases removed from V and 6 bases from J, the gap between germline ends came to 9 bases. The CDR3 loop is CASSKQGHGYTF. As DNA, the CDR3 is TGTGCCAGTAGTAAGCAGGGCCATGGCTACACCTTC. Full variable domain (remainder filled in from reference TRBV19 and TRBJ1-2): DGGITQSPKYLFRKEGQNVTLSCEQNLNHDAMYWYRQDPGQGLRLIYYSQIVNDFQKGDIAEGYSVSREKKESFPLTVTSAQKNPTAFYLCASSKQGHGYTFGSGTRLTVV.

The V gene is TRBV2, the J gene TRBJ2-7, with TRBD1 identical over 8 bases. The V and J ends lost 11 bases and 5 bases, in that order; junction bases with no gene match: 11. Germline-derived CDR1 and CDR2 are SNHLY and FYNNEI. The CDR3 is made up of 13 amino acids. CDR3 sequence (DNA): TGTGCCCGCGACAGGGGTTCTAGGAACGAGCAGTACTTC. Translating it yields CARDRGSRNEQYF.

The chain recombines TRBV6-5 with TRBJ2-4, with TRBD1 matching over 9 bases. After removal of 2 bases from V and 7 bases from J, the junction contained 0 bases not matched to a gene. Germline CDR1 reads MNHEY; CDR2 reads SVGAGI. The CDR3 loop spans 13 amino acids. In nucleotides, the CDR3 is TGTGCCAGCAGTTACGGGACAGGGAACATTCAGTACTTC. Translated: CASSYGTGNIQYF.

The chain couples TRBV7-6 to TRBJ2-5; the match to TRBD1 covers 9 bases. This CDR3 contains 14 residues. CDR1 is SGHVS, CDR2 FNYEAQ, per germline. The ends lost 1 base at V and 5 bases at J; junction bases unmatched: 2. The CDR3 region has the DNA TGTGCCAGCAGCTTAGTGGGGACAGGGGAGACCCAGTACTTC. Amino acid sequence: CASSLVGTGETQYF. Based on the CDR3 plus reference TRBV7-6 and TRBJ2-5, the full variable domain is GAGVSQSPRYKVTKRGQDVALRCDPISGHVSLYWYRQALGQGPEFLTYFNYEAQQDKSGLPNDRFSAERPEGSISTLTIQRTEQRDSAMYRCASSLVGTGETQYFGPGTRLLVL.

The chain is built from TRBV30 and TRBJ1-4, with D uncertain. With 3 bases removed from V and 0 bases from J, the gap between germline ends came to 11 bases. The CDR3 sequence is 15 residues long. The V gene's germline CDR1 is GTSNPN and CDR2 SVGIG (reference sequence). The CDR3 loop is CAWRLGGSTNEKLFF. The CDR3 nucleotides read TGTGCCTGGAGACTAGGAGGATCAACTAATGAAAAACTGTTTTTT.

This chain joins TRBV18 and TRBJ2-7; D unresolved. The CDR3 contains 13 residues. The germline V gene has CDR1 KGHSH and CDR2 LQKENI. With 3 bases removed from V and 5 bases from J, the gap between germline ends came to 11 bases. The CDR3 region has the DNA TGTGCCAGCTCACCGGGCCAGGTGGACGAGCAGTACTTC. Translation: CASSPGQVDEQYF.

The genes are TRBV30 and TRBJ1-4, with TRBD1 matching 12 bases. Germline V gene lookup returns CDR1 GTSNPN and CDR2 SVGIG (reference sequence). This CDR3 is 17 amino acids long. Germline trimming cut 2 bases from V and 7 bases from J; bases unmatched to any gene: 11. The chain's CDR3 is CAWSRGTGGGSGEKLFF. The CDR3 coding sequence is TGTGCCTGGAGTCGGGGGACAGGGGGCGGATCGGGTGAAAAACTGTTTTTT.

The chain employs TRBV4-1 and TRBJ1-1; 9 nucleotides match TRBD1. The CDR3 extends over 14 amino acids. Germline CDR1 MGHRA, CDR2 YSYEKL. The ends lost 8 bases at V and 5 bases at J; junction bases unmatched: 9. For the CDR3, the DNA is TGCGCCAGCTGCACAGGGGGCAAAGGGACTGAAGCTTTCTTT. As protein: CASCTGGKGTEAFF.